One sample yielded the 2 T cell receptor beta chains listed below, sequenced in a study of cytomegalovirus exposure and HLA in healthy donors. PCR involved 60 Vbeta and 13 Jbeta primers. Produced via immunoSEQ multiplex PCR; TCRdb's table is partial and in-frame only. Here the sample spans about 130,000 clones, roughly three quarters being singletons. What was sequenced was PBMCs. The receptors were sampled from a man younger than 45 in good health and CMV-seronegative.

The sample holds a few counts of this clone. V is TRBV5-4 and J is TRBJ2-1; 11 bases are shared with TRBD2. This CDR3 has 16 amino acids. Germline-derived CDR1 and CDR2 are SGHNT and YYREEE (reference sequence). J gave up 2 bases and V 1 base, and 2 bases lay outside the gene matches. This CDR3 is CASSLSGLAAYNEQFF. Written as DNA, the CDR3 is TGTGCCAGCAGCTTGTCGGGACTAGCGGCCTACAATGAGCAGTTCTTC.

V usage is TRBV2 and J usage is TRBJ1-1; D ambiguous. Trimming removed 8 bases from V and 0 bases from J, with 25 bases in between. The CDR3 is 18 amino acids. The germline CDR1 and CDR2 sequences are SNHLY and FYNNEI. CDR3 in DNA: TGTGCCAGCGCGCTTTTGGGCGGGGAAAGGCAAATGAACACTGAAGCTTTCTTT. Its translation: CASALLGGERQMNTEAFF.